The following is a T cell receptor (beta chain) sequence with its context. The record originates from a study of cytomegalovirus exposure and HLA in healthy donors. A multiplex PCR was run with 60 Vbeta primers and 13 Jbeta primers. Per the authors' pipeline: Unique TCR beta chains totaled roughly 80 million in a later count, with approximately 11 million of them shared. Profiling relied on immunoSEQ multiplex PCR, and the TCRdb table lists in-frame clones only, not all of them. V, J and clone size reflect that table, while D and trimming were determined from the DNA. The sample carries 130,000 or so clones, almost 85% recorded once. The length of the CDR3 is 15 residues. CDR1 is LNHDA and CDR2 is SQIVND in the germline V gene (reference sequence). Trimming left V 3 bases short and J 0 bases short, with 9 bases between.

Sequencing was performed on PBMCs. The chain combines TRBV19 with TRBJ1-3; D call uncertain. The sequence was obtained from a woman under 30 in good health and CMV-seronegative. Here the CDR3 reads CASSMSGYSGNTIYF. The CDR3 region has the DNA TGTGCCAGTAGTATGTCCGGTTACTCTGGAAACACCATATATTTT.